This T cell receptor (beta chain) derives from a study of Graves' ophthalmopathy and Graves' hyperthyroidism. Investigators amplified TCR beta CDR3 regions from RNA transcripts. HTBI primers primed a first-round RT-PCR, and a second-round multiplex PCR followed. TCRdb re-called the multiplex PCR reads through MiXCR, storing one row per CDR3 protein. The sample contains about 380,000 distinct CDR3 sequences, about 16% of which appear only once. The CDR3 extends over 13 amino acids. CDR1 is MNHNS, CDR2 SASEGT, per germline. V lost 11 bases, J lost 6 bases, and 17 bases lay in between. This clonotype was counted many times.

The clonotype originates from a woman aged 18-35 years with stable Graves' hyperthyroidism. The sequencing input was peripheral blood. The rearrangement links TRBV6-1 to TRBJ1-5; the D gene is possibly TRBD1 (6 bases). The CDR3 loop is CASSPGGGQPQHF. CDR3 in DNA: TGTGCCTCATCTCCGGGGGGCGGTCAGCCCCAGCATTTT.